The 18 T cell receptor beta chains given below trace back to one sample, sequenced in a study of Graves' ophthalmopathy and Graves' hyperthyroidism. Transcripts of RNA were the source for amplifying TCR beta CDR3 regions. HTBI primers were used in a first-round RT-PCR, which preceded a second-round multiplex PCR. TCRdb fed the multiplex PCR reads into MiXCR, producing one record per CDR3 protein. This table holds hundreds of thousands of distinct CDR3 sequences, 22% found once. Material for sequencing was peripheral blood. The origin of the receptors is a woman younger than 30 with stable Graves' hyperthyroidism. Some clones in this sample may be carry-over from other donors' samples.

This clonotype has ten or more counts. For the CDR3, the DNA is TGTGCCAGCAGGCACCTGGTGGGGGACGGCTACACCTTC. Translating gives CASRHLVGDGYTF. This rearrangement joins TRBV11-2 to TRBJ1-2; a weak D match, TRBD1 (5 bases). The germline CDR1 and CDR2 sequences are SGHAT and FQNNGV. V lost 6 bases to trimming and J lost 8 bases, with 16 bases between them. The CDR3 contains 13 residues. Based on the CDR3 plus reference TRBV11-2 and TRBJ1-2, the full variable domain is EAGVAQSPRYKIIEKRQSVAFWCNPISGHATLYWYQQILGQGPKLLIQFQNNGVVDDSQLPKDRFSAERLKGVDSTLKIQPAKLEDSAVYLCASRHLVGDGYTFGSGTRLTVV.

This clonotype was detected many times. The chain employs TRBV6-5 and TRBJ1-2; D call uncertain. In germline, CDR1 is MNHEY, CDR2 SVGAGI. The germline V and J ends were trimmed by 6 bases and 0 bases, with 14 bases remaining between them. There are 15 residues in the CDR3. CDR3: CASRYFQETNYGYTF. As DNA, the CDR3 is TGTGCCAGCAGATATTTTCAGGAAACTAACTATGGCTACACCTTC.

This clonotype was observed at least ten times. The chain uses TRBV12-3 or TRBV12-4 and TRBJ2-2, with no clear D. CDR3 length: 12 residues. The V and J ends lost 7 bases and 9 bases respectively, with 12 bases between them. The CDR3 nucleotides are TGTGCCAGCACCCACTCTTTCCGGGAGCTGTTTTTT. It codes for CASTHSFRELFF.

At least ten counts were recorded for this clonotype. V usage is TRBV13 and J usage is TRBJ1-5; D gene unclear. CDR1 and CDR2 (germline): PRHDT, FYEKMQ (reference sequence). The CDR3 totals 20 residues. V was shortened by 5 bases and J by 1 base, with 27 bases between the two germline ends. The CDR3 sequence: CASSKQQPAPLFRSNQPQHF. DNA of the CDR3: TGTGCCAGCAGCAAACAACAACCGGCCCCCCTTTTTCGAAGCAATCAGCCCCAGCATTTT.

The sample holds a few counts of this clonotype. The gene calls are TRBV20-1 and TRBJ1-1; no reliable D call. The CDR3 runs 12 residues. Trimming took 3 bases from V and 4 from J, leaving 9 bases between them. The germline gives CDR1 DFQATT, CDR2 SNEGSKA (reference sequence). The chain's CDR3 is CSASRKPTEAFF. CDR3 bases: TGCAGTGCTAGCCGTAAACCCACTGAAGCTTTCTTT.

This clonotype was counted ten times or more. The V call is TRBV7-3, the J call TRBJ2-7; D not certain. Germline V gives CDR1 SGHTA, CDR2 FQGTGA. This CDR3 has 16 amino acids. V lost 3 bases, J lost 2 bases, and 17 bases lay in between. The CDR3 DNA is TGTGCCAGCAGCTTCCTTGTTGGGAAGAATACCTACGAGCAGTACTTC. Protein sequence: CASSFLVGKNTYEQYF.

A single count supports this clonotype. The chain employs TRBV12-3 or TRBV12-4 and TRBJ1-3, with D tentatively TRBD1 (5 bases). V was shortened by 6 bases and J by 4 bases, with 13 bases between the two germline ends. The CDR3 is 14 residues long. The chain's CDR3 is CASRIGAPGNTIYF. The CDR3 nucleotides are TGTGCCAGCAGGATAGGGGCACCCGGAAACACCATATATTTT.

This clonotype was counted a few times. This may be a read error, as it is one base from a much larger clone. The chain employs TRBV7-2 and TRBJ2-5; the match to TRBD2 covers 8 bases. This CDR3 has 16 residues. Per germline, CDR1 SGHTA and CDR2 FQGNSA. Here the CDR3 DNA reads TGTGCCAGCAGCCCGGGACTAGTAGGCCGTCAAGGGACCCAGTACTTC. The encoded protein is CASSPGLVGRQGTQYF.

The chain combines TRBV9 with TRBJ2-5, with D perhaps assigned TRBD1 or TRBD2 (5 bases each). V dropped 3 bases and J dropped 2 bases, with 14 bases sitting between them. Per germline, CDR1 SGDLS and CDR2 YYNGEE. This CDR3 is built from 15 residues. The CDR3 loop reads CASSDSPGRQETQYF. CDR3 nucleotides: TGTGCCAGCAGCGACAGCCCGGGACGGCAAGAGACCCAGTACTTC.

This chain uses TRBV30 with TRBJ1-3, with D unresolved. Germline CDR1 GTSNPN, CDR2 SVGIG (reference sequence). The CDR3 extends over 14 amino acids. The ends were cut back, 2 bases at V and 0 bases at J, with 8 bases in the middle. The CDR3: CAWSRSASGNTIYF. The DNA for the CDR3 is TGTGCCTGGAGTAGGTCAGCCTCTGGAAACACCATATATTTT. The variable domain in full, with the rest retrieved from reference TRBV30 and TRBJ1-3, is SQTIHQWPATLVQPVGSPLSLECTVEGTSNPNLYWYRQAAGRGLQLLFYSVGIGQISSEVPQNLSASRPQDRQFILSSKKLLLSDSGFYLCAWSRSASGNTIYFGEGSWLTVV.

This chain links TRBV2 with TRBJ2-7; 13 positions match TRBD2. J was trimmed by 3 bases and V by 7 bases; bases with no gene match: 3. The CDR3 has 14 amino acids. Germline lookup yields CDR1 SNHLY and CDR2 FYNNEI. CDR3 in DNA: TGTGCCAGCACAGGGACTAGCGGGGTCTACGAGCAGTACTTC. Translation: CASTGTSGVYEQYF.

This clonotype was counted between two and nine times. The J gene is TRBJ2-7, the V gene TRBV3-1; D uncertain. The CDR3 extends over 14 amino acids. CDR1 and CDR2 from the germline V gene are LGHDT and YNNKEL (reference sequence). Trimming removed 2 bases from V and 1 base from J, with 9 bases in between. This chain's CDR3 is CASSQIVSSYEQYF. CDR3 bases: TGTGCCAGCAGCCAAATCGTCAGTTCCTACGAGCAGTACTTC.

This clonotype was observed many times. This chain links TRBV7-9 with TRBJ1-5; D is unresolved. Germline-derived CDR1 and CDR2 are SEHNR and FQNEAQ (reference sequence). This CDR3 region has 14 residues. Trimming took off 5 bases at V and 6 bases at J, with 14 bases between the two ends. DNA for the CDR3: TGTGCCAGCAGCGGCGGAGGGATTGGTCAGCCCCAGCATTTT. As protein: CASSGGGIGQPQHF. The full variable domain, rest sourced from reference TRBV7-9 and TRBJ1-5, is DTGVSQNPRHKITKRGQNVTFRCDPISEHNRLYWYRQTLGQGPEFLTYFQNEAQLEKSRLLSDRFSAERPKGSFSTLEIQRTEQGDSAMYLCASSGGGIGQPQHFGDGTRLSIL.

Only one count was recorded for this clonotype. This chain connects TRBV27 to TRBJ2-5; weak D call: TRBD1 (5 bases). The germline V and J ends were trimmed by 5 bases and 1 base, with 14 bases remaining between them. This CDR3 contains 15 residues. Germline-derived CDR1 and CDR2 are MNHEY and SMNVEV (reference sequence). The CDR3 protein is CASSRLRALQETQYF. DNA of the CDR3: TGTGCCAGCAGTCGCCTCAGGGCCCTCCAAGAGACCCAGTACTTC.

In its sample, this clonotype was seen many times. The CDR3 is CASMVVGQIYEQYF. The DNA of the CDR3 is TGTGCCAGCATGGTAGTCGGGCAGATCTACGAGCAGTACTTC. This rearrangement joins TRBV7-9 to TRBJ2-7; D gene uncertain. CDR1 is SEHNR and CDR2 is FQNEAQ in the germline V gene (reference sequence). V was shortened by 7 bases and J by 3 bases, with 16 bases between the two germline ends. CDR3 length: 14 residues.

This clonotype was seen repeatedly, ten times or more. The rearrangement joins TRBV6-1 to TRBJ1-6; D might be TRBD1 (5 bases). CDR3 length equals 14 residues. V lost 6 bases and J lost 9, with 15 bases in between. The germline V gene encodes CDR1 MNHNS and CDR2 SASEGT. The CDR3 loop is CASSPGGLGSPLHF. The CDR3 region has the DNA TGTGCCAGCAGCCCGGGGGGTCTCGGTTCACCCCTCCACTTT.

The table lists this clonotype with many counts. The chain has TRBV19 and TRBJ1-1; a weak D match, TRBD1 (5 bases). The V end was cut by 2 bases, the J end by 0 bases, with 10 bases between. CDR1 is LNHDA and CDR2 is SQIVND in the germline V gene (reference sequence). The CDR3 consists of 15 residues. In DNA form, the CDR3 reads TGTGCCAGTAGTATAAGCCAGGGCCTGAACACTGAAGCTTTCTTT. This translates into CASSISQGLNTEAFF.

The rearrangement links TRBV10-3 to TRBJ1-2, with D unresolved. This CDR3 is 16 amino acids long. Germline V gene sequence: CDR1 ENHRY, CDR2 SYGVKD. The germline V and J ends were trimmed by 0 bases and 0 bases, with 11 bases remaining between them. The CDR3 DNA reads TGTGCCATCAGTGAGTCTCATCAGAAATCTAACTATGGCTACACCTTC. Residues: CAISESHQKSNYGYTF.